Sequencing of this TCR beta chain was carried out in a study of cytomegalovirus exposure and HLA in healthy donors. The sample holds a few counts of this clone. The study ran its PCR with 60 Vbeta and 13 Jbeta primers. Only in-frame clones appear in the TCRdb table, and some are missing; sequencing was by immunoSEQ multiplex PCR. The table has approximately 100,000 clones, more than 60% seen once. The sequencing sample was made of PBMCs. The sequence came from a female donor in good health and CMV-seropositive.

The CDR3 DNA sequence: TGTGCCAGCAGCCTCATGGGCACGAGCAATCAGCCCCAGCATTTT. Amino acid sequence: CASSLMGTSNQPQHF. The rearrangement links TRBV7-2 to TRBJ1-5; D ambiguous. Germline CDR1 reads SGHTA; CDR2 reads FQGNSA. The CDR3 has 15 amino acids. Trimming left V 5 bases short and J 1 base short, with 12 bases between.